One and the same sample provided the 24 T cell receptor beta chains below, sequenced in a study of chemoradiotherapy in HPV16-positive cancers. Measured with immunoSEQ multiplex PCR; TCRdb has only the in-frame clones, and not every one. Of some 10,000 clones in the sample, 75% were seen once. The sequencing here drew on tumor tissue, taken from a patient who underwent chemoradiotherapy. All receptors come from a human donor with HPV-associated anogenital cancer.

This clone has only a few counts. The V and J genes are TRBV7-2 and TRBJ2-3; no reliable D call. The CDR3 consists of 13 residues. V shed 2 bases and J shed 3 bases, with 6 bases lying between them. Germline lookup yields CDR1 SGHTA and CDR2 FQGNSA. CDR3 region: CASSLLWTDTQYF. The CDR3 coding sequence is TGTGCCAGCAGCTTACTTTGGACAGATACGCAGTATTTT.

The chain employs TRBV14 and TRBJ1-1, with 8 bases aligning to TRBD1. The junction had 9 bases not matched to a gene; V was cut back by 5 bases and J by 4 bases. The V gene's germline CDR1 is SGHDN and CDR2 FVKESK. The CDR3 sequence is 15 residues long. The CDR3 spells CASSFRTGSPTEAFF. DNA of the CDR3: TGTGCCAGCAGCTTTCGGACAGGGTCCCCCACTGAAGCTTTCTTT. Full variable domain (rest looked up from reference TRBV14 and TRBJ1-1): EAGVTQFPSHSVIEKGQTVTLRCDPISGHDNLYWYRRVMGKEIKFLLHFVKESKQDESGMPNNRFLAERTGGTYSTLKVQPAELEDSGVYFCASSFRTGSPTEAFFGQGTRLTVV.

The gene calls are TRBV19 and TRBJ2-7, with 7 bases aligning to TRBD2. From germline, CDR1 is LNHDA and CDR2 SQIVND (reference sequence). This CDR3 has 12 amino acids. Written as DNA, the CDR3 is TGTGCCAGTAGTATACTTCGGGGGAGGGCCCAGGTC. Its translation is CASSILRGRAQV.

The chain uses TRBV27 and TRBJ2-1, with 8 bases matching TRBD2. Trimming at V came to 3 bases and at J to 1 base, leaving 5 bases not matched to a gene. Germline assignment: CDR1 MNHEY and CDR2 SMNVEV (reference sequence). The CDR3 extends over 16 amino acids. This chain's CDR3 is CASSFLAGWSYNEQFF. The CDR3 region has the DNA TGTGCCAGCAGTTTTCTAGCGGGTTGGTCCTACAATGAGCAGTTCTTC.

The rearrangement uses TRBV7-2 and TRBJ1-2; 9 nucleotides line up with TRBD1. The V gene end was trimmed by 4 bases and the J gene end by 7 bases; junction bases not matched to a gene: 4. Germline loops: CDR1 SGHTA, CDR2 FQGNSA. The CDR3 contains 13 residues. CDR3 nucleotide sequence: TGTGCCAGCAGCTCACAGGGGGCGGGTGGCTACACCTTC. Translation: CASSSQGAGGYTF. The variable domain in full, with the rest retrieved from reference TRBV7-2 and TRBJ1-2, is GAGVSQSPSNKVTEKGKDVELRCDPISGHTALYWYRQSLGQGLEFLIYFQGNSAPDKSGLPSDRFSAERTGGSVSTLTIQRTQQEDSAVYLCASSSQGAGGYTFGSGTRLTVV.

The genes are TRBV7-2 and TRBJ2-6; D is undetermined. The germline V gene encodes CDR1 SGHTA and CDR2 FQGNSA. The CDR3 covers 17 residues. V was shortened by 5 bases and J by 0 bases, with 14 bases between the two germline ends. This CDR3 reads CASSQATGYSGANVLTF. The DNA for the CDR3 is TGTGCCAGCAGCCAGGCGACCGGTTACTCTGGGGCCAACGTCCTGACTTTC.

This clone has a handful of counts. The chain has TRBV5-8 and TRBJ1-5; D gene ambiguous. The CDR3 contains 13 residues. Germline CDR1 reads SGHTS; CDR2 reads YDEGEE. The V gene lost 1 base and the J gene lost 8 bases, with 10 bases spanning the gap. The CDR3 reads CASSLSEGKPQHF. The CDR3 region has the DNA TGTGCCAGCAGCTTGAGTGAGGGAAAGCCCCAGCATTTT.

This clone was counted only a few times. The chain joins TRBV4-3 to TRBJ1-1; D might be TRBD1 (5 bases). Germline V gene sequence: CDR1 LGHNA, CDR2 YSLEER. Trimming pared 0 bases from V and 3 bases from J, leaving 11 bases between. The CDR3 length is 15 residues. CDR3 in amino acids: CASSQDSGGYTEAFF. CDR3 bases: TGCGCCAGCAGCCAAGATTCGGGGGGATACACTGAAGCTTTCTTT.

This chain uses TRBV19 with TRBJ2-1, with D tentatively TRBD2 (5 bases). The CDR3 sequence is 13 residues long. V gave up 4 bases and J gave up 10 bases, with 14 bases separating them. Per the germline V gene, CDR1 is LNHDA and CDR2 is SQIVND (reference sequence). The CDR3 region has the DNA TGTGCCAGTAGTAGTCGGCGGGCGCACGAGCAGTTCTTC. It is translated as CASSSRRAHEQFF.

In nucleotides, the CDR3 is TGTGCCAGCAGCGTAGGTGGCGACAATGAGCAGTTCTTC. Translating gives CASSVGGDNEQFF. The gene calls are TRBV9 and TRBJ2-1; D not certain. Germline-derived CDR1 and CDR2 are SGDLS and YYNGEE. The CDR3 is 13 residues long. The V gene lost 0 bases and the J gene lost 5 bases, with 6 bases spanning the gap.

The V gene is TRBV7-3, the J gene TRBJ2-5, with TRBD1 as a possible D gene (6 bases). The germline V and J ends were trimmed by 3 bases and 5 bases, with 16 bases remaining between them. The CDR3 totals 15 residues. Germline CDR1 SGHTA, CDR2 FQGTGA. CDR3 DNA: TGTGCCAGCAGCTTGACAGGTCGTTTAGGGGAGACCCAGTACTTC. This translates into CASSLTGRLGETQYF.

The chain has TRBV5-1 and TRBJ1-2; 7 positions agree with TRBD1. Germline lookup yields CDR1 SGHRS and CDR2 YFSETQ. The CDR3 is 13 residues long. V dropped 6 bases and J dropped 5; count of bases not matched to a gene: 7. The CDR3 sequence: CASNPDRWYGYTF. CDR3 DNA sequence: TGCGCCAGCAACCCGGACAGGTGGTATGGCTACACCTTC.

The V and J genes are TRBV7-3 and TRBJ2-5, with D tentatively TRBD2 (5 bases). Trimming left V 2 bases short and J 5 bases short, with 12 bases between. The germline V gene has CDR1 SGHTA and CDR2 FQGTGA. The CDR3 is 14 residues long. CDR3 residues: CASSLGAPGETQYF. The CDR3 DNA sequence: TGTGCCAGCAGCTTAGGAGCCCCGGGGGAGACCCAGTACTTC.

The CDR3 bases are TGCGCCAGCAGGCCTACAGGCCACTCTGGAAACACCATATATTTT. Translated: CASRPTGHSGNTIYF. The chain employs TRBV5-1 and TRBJ1-3; D might be TRBD1 (5 bases). Per the germline V gene, CDR1 is SGHRS and CDR2 is YFSETQ. This CDR3 has 15 residues. Trimming removed 5 bases from V and 0 bases from J, with 12 bases in between.

This chain uses TRBV7-8 with TRBJ1-5; 8 bases are a match to TRBD1. The ends lost 1 base at V and 3 bases at J; junction bases unmatched: 11. The germline CDR1 and CDR2 sequences are SGHVS and FQNEAQ. The CDR3 runs 18 residues. Here the CDR3 reads CASSLGGQGGINNQPQHF. CDR3 coding DNA: TGTGCCAGCAGCTTAGGCGGACAGGGAGGGATAAACAATCAGCCCCAGCATTTT.

The chain links TRBV6-5 to TRBJ1-2; the D is unclear. CDR3 length: 15 amino acids. Trimming left V 2 bases short and J 4 bases short, with 14 bases between. The germline CDR1 and CDR2 sequences are MNHEY and SVGAGI. CDR3 in DNA: TGTGCCAGCAGTTACCCACGAGGCAGCGGCTATGGCTACACCTTC. It translates to CASSYPRGSGYGYTF.

Sample share makes this clone hyperexpanded (1% or more). The rearrangement uses TRBV27 and TRBJ1-1, with no clear D. The CDR3 sequence is 11 residues long. The V end was cut by 10 bases, the J end by 1 base, with 7 bases between. The germline V gene has CDR1 MNHEY and CDR2 SMNVEV (reference sequence). CDR3 residues: CATIGNTEAFF. The CDR3 bases are TGTGCCACCATCGGGAACACTGAAGCTTTCTTT.

This chain uses TRBV28 with TRBJ1-1, with no clear D. The CDR3 length is 16 residues. The V gene's germline CDR1 is MDHEN and CDR2 SYDVKM. V dropped 5 bases and J dropped 0 bases, with 16 bases sitting between them. CDR3 region: CASSPGNINLNTEAFF. CDR3 DNA: TGTGCCAGCAGTCCGGGGAACATTAATCTGAACACTGAAGCTTTCTTT. The variable domain in full, with the rest retrieved from reference TRBV28 and TRBJ1-1, is DVKVTQSSRYLVKRTGEKVFLECVQDMDHENMFWYRQDPGLGLRLIYFSYDVKMKEKGDIPEGYSVSREKKERFSLILESASTNQTSMYLCASSPGNINLNTEAFFGQGTRLTVV.

V is TRBV11-2 and J is TRBJ2-1; 11 positions agree with TRBD2. There are 14 residues in the CDR3. Losses at the gene ends were 3 bases for V and 8 bases for J; bases not matched to a gene: 3. Germline CDR1 reads SGHAT; CDR2 reads FQNNGV. CDR3: CASSFSGGAYEQFF. CDR3 DNA sequence: TGTGCCAGCAGCTTTAGCGGGGGGGCTTATGAGCAGTTCTTC. The entire variable domain, with the rest obtained from reference TRBV11-2 and TRBJ2-1, is as follows: EAGVAQSPRYKIIEKRQSVAFWCNPISGHATLYWYQQILGQGPKLLIQFQNNGVVDDSQLPKDRFSAERLKGVDSTLKIQPAKLEDSAVYLCASSFSGGAYEQFFGPGTRLTVL.

V is TRBV7-8 and J is TRBJ1-1, with unresolved D. The CDR3 runs 15 residues. Germline CDR1 reads SGHVS; CDR2 reads FQNEAQ. Trimming removed 5 bases at V and 4 bases at J, with 17 bases between. CDR3 protein: CASSARQVWGTEAFF. The CDR3 DNA sequence: TGTGCCAGCAGCGCACGGCAGGTCTGGGGCACTGAAGCTTTCTTT. The full variable domain, in which reference TRBV7-8 and TRBJ1-1 provide the parts outside the CDR3, is GAGVSQSPRYKVAKRGQDVALRCDPISGHVSLFWYQQALGQGPEFLTYFQNEAQLDKSGLPSDRFFAERPEGSVSTLKIQRTQQEDSAVYLCASSARQVWGTEAFFGQGTRLTVV.

The chain carries TRBV27 and TRBJ2-5; 12 bases agree with TRBD2. This CDR3 region has 16 residues. Germline lookup yields CDR1 MNHEY and CDR2 SMNVEV (reference sequence). The trim removed 5 bases at V and 4 bases at J, leaving 8 bases unmatched. CDR3 loop: CASSPRGLAGLETQYF. CDR3 DNA: TGTGCCAGCAGTCCCCGCGGACTAGCGGGGCTAGAGACCCAGTACTTC.

V usage is TRBV11-3 and J usage is TRBJ1-1; D may be TRBD1 (5 bases). This CDR3 region has 12 residues. Germline V gives CDR1 SGHNT, CDR2 YENEEA. Trimming pared 1 base from V and 7 bases from J, leaving 7 bases between. In nucleotides, the CDR3 is TGTGCCAGCAGCTTAGGACAGCTTGAAGCTTTCTTT. It yields the protein CASSLGQLEAFF.

This chain uses TRBV5-1 with TRBJ2-2, with a possible D match to TRBD2 (5 bases). Germline CDR1 is SGHRS and CDR2 is YFSETQ. This CDR3 contains 15 residues. V lost 4 bases to trimming and J lost 6 bases, with 16 bases between them. CDR3 loop: CASSPLGNGAGELFF. The CDR3 region has the DNA TGCGCCAGCAGCCCCCTAGGAAACGGGGCCGGGGAGCTGTTTTTT.

V gene TRBV11-3 combines with J gene TRBJ1-1; 7 bases agree with TRBD1. The CDR3 totals 15 residues. V lost 4 bases and J lost 4; bases outside the gene matches: 9. Per the germline V gene, CDR1 is SGHNT and CDR2 is YENEEA. CDR3 sequence (DNA): TGTGCCAGCAGCTGGTCAGGGGCAGGGGGCACTGAAGCTTTCTTT. It yields the protein CASSWSGAGGTEAFF.